The 15 T cell receptor beta chains presented below share a single source sample, sequenced in a study of Ad26.COV2.S vaccination and SARS-CoV-2 variants. Repertoires were generated with immunoSEQ multiplex PCR, while TCRdb's copy carries only in-frame clones and drops some. The sample yields 40,000 to 55,000 clones, around 83% seen once. The source material was peripheral blood, sampled after recovery from COVID-19. The receptors come from a human donor who had recovered from COVID-19.

This chain links TRBV20-1 with TRBJ2-7, with TRBD1 identical over 8 bases. CDR1 is DFQATT, CDR2 SNEGSKA, per germline (reference sequence). The CDR3 spans 16 residues. Trimming at V came to 3 bases and at J to 2 bases, leaving 12 bases not matched to a gene. The CDR3 DNA is TGCAGTGCTAGTCTCGGACAGGGTTCCGATGCCTACGAGCAGTACTTC. Amino acid sequence: CSASLGQGSDAYEQYF.

The chain uses TRBV3-1 (or the pseudogene TRBV3-2) and TRBJ2-1; no clear D. The length of the CDR3 is 15 residues. The germline V and J ends were trimmed by 0 bases and 8 bases, with 14 bases remaining between them. Germline assignment: CDR1 LGHDT and CDR2 YNNKEL (reference sequence). Here the CDR3 DNA reads TGTGCCAGCAGCCAAGATTTCCTGTCTGTCTATGAGCAGTTCTTC. Translated: CASSQDFLSVYEQFF.

The chain is built from TRBV29-1 and TRBJ1-5; D might be TRBD1 (5 bases). Germline V gene sequence: CDR1 SQVTM, CDR2 ANQGSEA. V lost 4 bases and J 4 bases, leaving 11 bases between the germline ends. This CDR3 is built from 13 residues. CDR3 in DNA: TGCAGCGTTGCATTTGGGGGGAATCAGCCCCAGCATTTT. Amino acids: CSVAFGGNQPQHF.

The gene calls are TRBV7-3 and TRBJ1-1, with D perhaps TRBD1 (6 bases). CDR3 length: 15 residues. The V end lost 5 bases, the J end lost 1 base, and 14 bases lay between the germline ends. Germline CDR1 reads SGHTA; CDR2 reads FQGTGA. The CDR3: CASSPEGGSNTEAFF. The CDR3 DNA sequence: TGTGCCAGCAGCCCCGAGGGGGGCTCGAACACTGAAGCTTTCTTT.

This chain uses TRBV28 with TRBJ2-3; D is possibly TRBD2 (7 bases). The germline V gene encodes CDR1 MDHEN and CDR2 SYDVKM. This CDR3 is built from 16 residues. V lost 7 bases and J 2 bases, leaving 19 bases between the germline ends. CDR3 region: CASTLGGGRNTDTQYF. CDR3 sequence (DNA): TGTGCCAGCACCCTGGGCGGGGGCCGTAACACAGATACGCAGTATTTT.

The rearrangement joins TRBV7-3 to TRBJ1-6, with a weak D call TRBD1 (5 bases). The CDR3 has 15 amino acids. CDR1 is SGHTA and CDR2 is FQGTGA in the germline V gene. V lost 5 bases and J lost 5, with 13 bases in between. CDR3: CASSETVTDNSPLHF. CDR3 DNA sequence: TGTGCCAGCAGCGAGACAGTTACCGATAATTCACCCCTCCACTTT.

The V and J genes are TRBV24-1 and TRBJ2-7, with D possibly TRBD2 on 6 matching bases. Trimming removed 4 bases from V and 0 bases from J, with 12 bases in between. Germline CDR1 reads KGHDR; CDR2 reads SFDVKD. The CDR3 sequence is 15 residues long. The CDR3 nucleotides read TGTGCCACCAGTGAGGGGGGAACGGGCTCCTACGAGCAGTACTTC. Translated: CATSEGGTGSYEQYF.

This clone has a single count. V and J are TRBV12-5 and TRBJ1-6, with D uncertain. From germline, CDR1 is LGHNT and CDR2 FRNRAP. V lost 2 bases, J lost 6 bases, and 5 bases lay in between. The CDR3 contains 13 residues. CDR3: CASGLRTNSPLHF. The CDR3 DNA follows: TGTGCTAGTGGTTTGCGGACTAATTCACCCCTCCACTTT.

The V and J genes are TRBV19 and TRBJ1-1, with 7 nucleotides matching TRBD1. Germline V gene sequence: CDR1 LNHDA, CDR2 SQIVND (reference sequence). Trimming at V came to 3 bases and at J to 0 bases, leaving 7 bases not matched to a gene. The CDR3 contains 16 residues. In DNA, the CDR3 is TGTGCCAGTAGTATGGCAGGGGGGAGGGTGAACACTGAAGCTTTCTTT. It encodes CASSMAGGRVNTEAFF.

The chain recombines TRBV11-2 with TRBJ2-3; tentative D call: TRBD1 (5 bases). The CDR3 has 14 amino acids. Per germline, CDR1 SGHAT and CDR2 FQNNGV. V lost 5 bases and J 2 bases, leaving 11 bases between the germline ends. The CDR3 sequence is CASSPRQYTDTQYF. In DNA, the CDR3 is TGTGCCAGCAGCCCGCGACAGTACACAGATACGCAGTATTTT.

Only a few counts were recorded for this clone. V usage is TRBV9 and J usage is TRBJ1-5; no clear D gene. The length of the CDR3 is 14 residues. Germline-derived CDR1 and CDR2 are SGDLS and YYNGEE. Trimming removed 0 bases at V and 3 bases at J, with 7 bases between. Here the CDR3 DNA reads TGTGCCAGCAGCGTAGGGCCCACCAATCAGCCCCAGCATTTT. Its translation: CASSVGPTNQPQHF.

V and J are TRBV9 and TRBJ1-1, with 8 nucleotides matching TRBD1. Germline-derived CDR1 and CDR2 are SGDLS and YYNGEE. V shed 2 bases, J shed 5 bases, and the junction held 5 bases outside the gene matches. This CDR3 contains 14 residues. DNA for the CDR3: TGTGCCAGCAGCGTTGGACAGGGAAGGACTGAAGCTTTCTTT. Translating it yields CASSVGQGRTEAFF. Full variable domain (outside the CDR3, taken from reference TRBV9 and TRBJ1-1): DSGVTQTPKHLITATGQRVTLRCSPRSGDLSVYWYQQSLDQGLQFLIQYYNGEERAKGNILERFSAQQFPDLHSELNLSSLELGDSALYFCASSVGQGRTEAFFGQGTRLTVV.

This clone occurred once. The chain joins TRBV3-1 (or the pseudogene TRBV3-2) to TRBJ1-1; D gene unclear. CDR1 is LGHDT, CDR2 YNNKEL, per germline (reference sequence). The CDR3 runs 13 residues. Trimming removed 1 base from V and 1 base from J, with 4 bases in between. DNA for the CDR3: TGTGCCAGCAGCCAAGCGGGGAACACTGAAGCTTTCTTT. Translated: CASSQAGNTEAFF.

DNA of the CDR3: TGTGCCAGCAGTGACCTCCGACAGGGGGCCCCCAACTATGGCTACACCTTC. As protein: CASSDLRQGAPNYGYTF. This chain joins TRBV25-1 and TRBJ1-2; TRBD1 aligns across 10 bases. The J segment lost 2 bases and the V segment lost 3 bases, leaving 9 bases of the junction unmatched. The germline V gene has CDR1 MGHDK and CDR2 SYGVNS. This CDR3 has 17 amino acids.

The gene calls are TRBV6-5 and TRBJ1-5; D is uncertain. Germline lookup yields CDR1 MNHEY and CDR2 SVGAGI. Deletions cut 10 bases from V and 5 bases from J, with 15 bases between. The CDR3 is 13 residues long. As DNA, the CDR3 is TGTGCCACCGCCCTTGCCTATGATCAGCCCCAGCATTTT. This sequence encodes CATALAYDQPQHF.